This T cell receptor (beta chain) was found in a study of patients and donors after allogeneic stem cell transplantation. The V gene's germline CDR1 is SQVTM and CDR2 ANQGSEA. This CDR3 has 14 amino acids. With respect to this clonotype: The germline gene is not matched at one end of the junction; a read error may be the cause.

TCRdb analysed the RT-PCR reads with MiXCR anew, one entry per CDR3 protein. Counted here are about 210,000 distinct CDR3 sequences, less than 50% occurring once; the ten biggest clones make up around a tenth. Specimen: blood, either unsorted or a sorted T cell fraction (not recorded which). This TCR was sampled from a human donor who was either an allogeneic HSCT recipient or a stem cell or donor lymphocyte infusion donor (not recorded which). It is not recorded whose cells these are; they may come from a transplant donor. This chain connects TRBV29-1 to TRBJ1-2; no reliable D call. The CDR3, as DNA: TGCAGCGTTGACGGACCCCTACCGTCTTATGGCTGCACCTTC. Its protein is CSVDGPLPSYGCTF.